The T cell receptor (beta chain) described here comes from a study of control samples from healthy donors and cancer patients. Only in-frame clones appear in the TCRdb table, and some are missing; sequencing was by immunoSEQ multiplex PCR. The sample holds more than 25,000 clones, 70% to 90% seen once. The germline gives CDR1 SGDLS, CDR2 YYNGEE. The CDR3 runs 13 residues. The trim removed 2 bases at V and 5 bases at J, leaving 3 bases unmatched. V gene TRBV9 combines with J gene TRBJ1-1; 7 positions agree with TRBD1. The sequence was obtained from a woman aged 60 to 75 with head and neck cancer. Input material: PBMCs. The CDR3 region is CASSVTGRTEAFF. CDR3 DNA: TGTGCCAGCAGCGTGACAGGGAGAACTGAAGCTTTCTTT. Full variable domain (missing parts from reference TRBV9 and TRBJ1-1): DSGVTQTPKHLITATGQRVTLRCSPRSGDLSVYWYQQSLDQGLQFLIQYYNGEERAKGNILERFSAQQFPDLHSELNLSSLELGDSALYFCASSVTGRTEAFFGQGTRLTVV.